Sequencing of this T cell receptor (beta chain) was carried out in a study of shared clonotypes between healthy human individuals. Assay used: immunoSEQ multiplex PCR; TCRdb lists only in-frame clones, some missing. Found here are over 1.5 million clones, 95% to 99% of them singletons; the top ten hold roughly 0.42%. Trimming cost V 6 bases and J 3 bases, with 15 bases left between them. Germline V gene sequence: CDR1 MDHEN, CDR2 SYDVKM. The CDR3 is made up of 15 amino acids. The sample holds one count of this clone. The receptor was derived from a man aged 25-45 years in good health. The V call is TRBV28, the J call TRBJ2-1, with D perhaps matching TRBD2 (5 bases). Sequenced sample: naive CD4+ T cells sorted from blood. Subset meaning: CD45RA+ positively selected. DNA of the CDR3: TGTGCCAGCAGCCCTATAGCGAACCGCTACAATGAGCAGTTCTTC. As protein: CASSPIANRYNEQFF.